The 23 T cell receptor beta chains in this list originate from one sample, sequenced in a study of blood T cell repertoires in COVID-19. Assay used: immunoSEQ multiplex PCR; TCRdb lists only in-frame clones, some missing. Of about 86,000 clones listed, approximately 80% are singletons. Sequenced material: peripheral blood. Receptors were obtained from a woman at least 80 years old with active or convalescent COVID-19.

This sequence joins TRBV19 and TRBJ1-5; unclear D gene. CDR1 LNHDA and CDR2 SQIVND come from the germline V gene (reference sequence). CDR3 length: 12 amino acids. Trimming removed 1 base at V and 5 bases at J, with 3 bases between. For the CDR3, the DNA is TGTGCCAGTAGTATAGCCTATCAGCCCCAGCATTTT. It specifies CASSIAYQPQHF.

The chain uses TRBV3-1 (or the pseudogene TRBV3-2) and TRBJ2-3, with TRBD1 matching 10 bases. Per germline, CDR1 LGHDT and CDR2 YNNKEL (reference sequence). The trim removed 4 bases at V and 5 bases at J, leaving 3 bases unmatched. The CDR3 runs 14 residues. The CDR3 sequence is CASSPGQGGDTQYF. DNA of the CDR3: TGTGCCAGCAGCCCAGGACAGGGGGGAGATACGCAGTATTTT.

This clone occurred a few times. The chain employs TRBV27 and TRBJ1-5; D unclear. CDR1 and CDR2 (germline): MNHEY, SMNVEV (reference sequence). V was cut by 6 bases and J by 6 bases, with 9 bases left in between. CDR3 size: 12 residues. CDR3 in amino acids: CASSRSGQPQHF. CDR3 nucleotides: TGTGCCAGCAGCCGGAGCGGTCAGCCCCAGCATTTT.

Only a few counts were recorded for this clone. V is TRBV19 and J is TRBJ1-3; TRBD1 aligns across 7 bases. The CDR3 is 15 amino acids. Germline CDR1 and CDR2: LNHDA and SQIVND (reference sequence). Trimming cost V 6 bases and J 4 bases; bases outside gene matches: 9. In DNA form, the CDR3 reads TGTGCCAGTAGAAACGGACAGGCGGGCGGAAACACCATATATTTT. The encoded protein is CASRNGQAGGNTIYF.

The V call is TRBV10-1, the J call TRBJ2-3; TRBD1 agrees at 7 bases. Trimming removed 7 bases from V and 0 bases from J; junction bases left unmatched: 4. The germline gives CDR1 WNHNN, CDR2 SYGVQD (reference sequence). The CDR3 is 14 residues long. The CDR3 loop is CASTTGDSTDTQYF. CDR3 coding DNA: TGCGCCAGCACTACAGGGGACAGCACAGATACGCAGTATTTT.

This clone was counted between two and nine times. The chain employs TRBV11-2 and TRBJ2-4; TRBD1 might be the D (6 bases). Germline lookup yields CDR1 SGHAT and CDR2 FQNNGV. Trimming took 5 bases from V and 7 from J, leaving 18 bases between them. The CDR3 totals 15 residues. The CDR3 DNA sequence: TGTGCCAGCAGCCATGGGGGCGGTACAGGTAACATTCAGTACTTC. Its translation: CASSHGGGTGNIQYF. The whole variable domain, filled in from reference TRBV11-2 and TRBJ2-4, reads EAGVAQSPRYKIIEKRQSVAFWCNPISGHATLYWYQQILGQGPKLLIQFQNNGVVDDSQLPKDRFSAERLKGVDSTLKIQPAKLEDSAVYLCASSHGGGTGNIQYFGAGTRLSVL.

The gene calls are TRBV4-3 and TRBJ1-4; D unresolved. Germline V gene lookup returns CDR1 LGHNA and CDR2 YSLEER. With 1 base removed from V and 3 bases from J, the gap between germline ends came to 9 bases. This CDR3 region has 15 residues. The CDR3 DNA reads TGCGCCAGCAGCCAAGCGGTTCGGGCTAATGAAAAACTGTTTTTT. Translation: CASSQAVRANEKLFF.

In nucleotides, the CDR3 is TGTGCCAGCAGTTACACCCGGACAGGGGGCGAAGAGCAGTTCTTC. Translated: CASSYTRTGGEEQFF. This sequence joins TRBV6-6 and TRBJ2-1; 11 bases map to TRBD1. V dropped 2 bases and J dropped 10; count of bases not matched to a gene: 7. The CDR3 is 15 residues long. Germline CDR1 is MNHNY and CDR2 is SVGAGI (reference sequence).

V gene TRBV6-6 combines with J gene TRBJ2-2; a possible D gene is TRBD1 (5 bases). The V and J ends lost 8 bases and 0 bases respectively, with 13 bases between them. The CDR3 is 15 amino acids. The germline V gene encodes CDR1 MNHNY and CDR2 SVGAGI (reference sequence). CDR3 loop: CASRGRQTNTGELFF. The CDR3 DNA is TGTGCCAGCCGTGGTAGACAGACGAACACCGGGGAGCTGTTTTTT.

The V gene is TRBV3-1 (or the pseudogene TRBV3-2), the J gene TRBJ2-2, with unresolved D. The CDR3 sequence is 14 residues long. The V gene's germline CDR1 is LGHDT and CDR2 YNNKEL (reference sequence). V was trimmed by 5 bases and J by 6 bases, leaving 13 bases between them. The CDR3 DNA reads TGTGCCAGCAGCTATCTAGAGTTAGCCGGGGAGCTGTTTTTT. Translated, it gives CASSYLELAGELFF.

This clone was picked up a small number of times. The chain employs TRBV2 and TRBJ1-1; no firm D call. The germline gives CDR1 SNHLY, CDR2 FYNNEI. The ends were cut back, 7 bases at V and 0 bases at J, with 12 bases in the middle. This CDR3 region has 14 residues. The CDR3 bases are TGTGCCAGCAAAAGGGAGGGAGTGAACACTGAAGCTTTCTTT. Its protein is CASKREGVNTEAFF.

This clone was counted once. The chain carries TRBV11-3 and TRBJ1-2, with no clear D. This CDR3 is 11 amino acids long. Per the germline V gene, CDR1 is SGHNT and CDR2 is YENEEA. Trimming took off 4 bases at V and 10 bases at J, with 10 bases between the two ends. The CDR3, as DNA: TGTGCCAGCAGCTCTACAGTGGACTACACCTTC. This gives the protein CASSSTVDYTF.

The genes are TRBV15 and TRBJ1-5; 7 bases match TRBD1. Germline CDR1 and CDR2: LNHNV and YYDKDF (reference sequence). J was trimmed by 7 bases and V by 2 bases; bases with no gene match: 5. This CDR3 has 14 residues. The CDR3 nucleotides are TGTGCCACCAGCAGACAGGGGGTAAGGCAGCCCCAGCATTTT. Amino acids: CATSRQGVRQPQHF.

The J gene is TRBJ2-2, the V gene TRBV7-2, with 8 bases lining up with TRBD2. Germline trimming cut 5 bases from V and 6 bases from J; bases unmatched to any gene: 8. The CDR3 totals 15 residues. From germline, CDR1 is SGHTA and CDR2 FQGNSA. CDR3 sequence reads: CASSQLLAGPGELFF. CDR3 DNA sequence: TGTGCCAGCAGCCAATTATTAGCGGGACCCGGGGAGCTGTTTTTT.

J is TRBJ1-6 and V is TRBV11-2; D uncertain. The V end was cut by 5 bases, the J end by 0 bases, with 11 bases between. The CDR3 consists of 16 residues. In germline, CDR1 is SGHAT, CDR2 FQNNGV. The CDR3 protein is CASSTGGSSYNSPLHF. As DNA, the CDR3 is TGTGCCAGCAGCACGGGAGGGAGCTCCTATAATTCACCCCTCCACTTT.

The CDR3 loop is CASSLEQRELDEQFF. CDR3 nucleotides: TGCGCCAGCAGCTTGGAACAGCGGGAGTTAGATGAGCAGTTCTTC. This chain links TRBV5-1 with TRBJ2-1, with 8 positions matching TRBD2. The germline gives CDR1 SGHRS, CDR2 YFSETQ. V trimming: 0 bases; J trimming: 8 bases; junction bases outside the gene matches: 7. This CDR3 region has 15 residues.

This clone occurred once. The V call is TRBV18, the J call TRBJ1-1, with 7 bases that match TRBD1. The germline gives CDR1 KGHSH, CDR2 LQKENI. This CDR3 is built from 14 residues. The ends lost 5 bases at V and 0 bases at J; junction bases unmatched: 3. CDR3 sequence: CASSKDRLNTEAFF. CDR3 coding DNA: TGTGCCAGCTCAAAGGACAGGTTGAACACTGAAGCTTTCTTT.

The gene calls are TRBV10-3 and TRBJ2-3; no reliable D call. Per germline, CDR1 ENHRY and CDR2 SYGVKD. V was shortened by 2 bases and J by 0 bases, with 12 bases between the two germline ends. The CDR3 has 16 residues. The chain's CDR3 is CAISESRTTSTDTQYF. CDR3 in DNA: TGTGCCATCAGTGAGAGCAGAACTACTAGCACAGATACGCAGTATTTT.

The rearrangement links TRBV9 to TRBJ1-4; D is unresolved. This CDR3 has 13 residues. Germline-derived CDR1 and CDR2 are SGDLS and YYNGEE. V was trimmed by 0 bases and J by 11 bases, leaving 11 bases between them. DNA of the CDR3: TGTGCCAGCAGCGTAGGGAGCGGTGACAAACTGTTTTTT. Encoded protein: CASSVGSGDKLFF.

The V gene is TRBV28, the J gene TRBJ2-5; weak D call: TRBD1 (7 bases). Trimming cost V 4 bases and J 2 bases, with 14 bases left between them. Germline V gene sequence: CDR1 MDHEN, CDR2 SYDVKM. The CDR3 covers 15 residues. Written as DNA, the CDR3 is TGTGCCAGCAGTTCCGCGGGACAGTCACAAGAGACCCAGTACTTC. It specifies CASSSAGQSQETQYF.

V gene TRBV3-1 (or the pseudogene TRBV3-2) combines with J gene TRBJ2-3; perhaps TRBD2 as D (5 bases). The CDR3 length is 16 residues. The ends were cut back, 0 bases at V and 1 base at J, with 11 bases in the middle. Germline loops: CDR1 LGHDT, CDR2 YNNKEL (reference sequence). CDR3 bases: TGTGCCAGCAGCCAAGATGCGGGCGGTCGCACAGATACGCAGTATTTT. It is translated as CASSQDAGGRTDTQYF.

This chain links TRBV15 with TRBJ2-7; a weak D match, TRBD1 (5 bases). The V end was cut by 8 bases, the J end by 3 bases, with 11 bases between. The CDR3 covers 12 residues. CDR1 and CDR2 (germline): LNHNV, YYDKDF (reference sequence). CDR3 bases: TGTGCCACCTCCCTAAGGGGCTACGAGCAGTACTTC. Translating gives CATSLRGYEQYF. Full variable domain (missing parts from reference TRBV15 and TRBJ2-7): DAMVIQNPRYQVTQFGKPVTLSCSQTLNHNVMYWYQQKSSQAPKLLFHYYDKDFNNEADTPDNFQSRRPNTSFCFLDIRSPGLGDTAMYLCATSLRGYEQYFGPGTRLTVT.

The rearrangement uses TRBV3-1 (or the pseudogene TRBV3-2) and TRBJ2-1, with D perhaps matching TRBD2 (6 bases). The CDR3 loop spans 15 amino acids. V lost 4 bases and J 4 bases, leaving 14 bases between the germline ends. Germline CDR1 is LGHDT and CDR2 is YNNKEL (reference sequence). In DNA form, the CDR3 reads TGTGCCAGCAGCCGGATCCTTAGCGGATACAATGAGCAGTTCTTC. It is translated as CASSRILSGYNEQFF.